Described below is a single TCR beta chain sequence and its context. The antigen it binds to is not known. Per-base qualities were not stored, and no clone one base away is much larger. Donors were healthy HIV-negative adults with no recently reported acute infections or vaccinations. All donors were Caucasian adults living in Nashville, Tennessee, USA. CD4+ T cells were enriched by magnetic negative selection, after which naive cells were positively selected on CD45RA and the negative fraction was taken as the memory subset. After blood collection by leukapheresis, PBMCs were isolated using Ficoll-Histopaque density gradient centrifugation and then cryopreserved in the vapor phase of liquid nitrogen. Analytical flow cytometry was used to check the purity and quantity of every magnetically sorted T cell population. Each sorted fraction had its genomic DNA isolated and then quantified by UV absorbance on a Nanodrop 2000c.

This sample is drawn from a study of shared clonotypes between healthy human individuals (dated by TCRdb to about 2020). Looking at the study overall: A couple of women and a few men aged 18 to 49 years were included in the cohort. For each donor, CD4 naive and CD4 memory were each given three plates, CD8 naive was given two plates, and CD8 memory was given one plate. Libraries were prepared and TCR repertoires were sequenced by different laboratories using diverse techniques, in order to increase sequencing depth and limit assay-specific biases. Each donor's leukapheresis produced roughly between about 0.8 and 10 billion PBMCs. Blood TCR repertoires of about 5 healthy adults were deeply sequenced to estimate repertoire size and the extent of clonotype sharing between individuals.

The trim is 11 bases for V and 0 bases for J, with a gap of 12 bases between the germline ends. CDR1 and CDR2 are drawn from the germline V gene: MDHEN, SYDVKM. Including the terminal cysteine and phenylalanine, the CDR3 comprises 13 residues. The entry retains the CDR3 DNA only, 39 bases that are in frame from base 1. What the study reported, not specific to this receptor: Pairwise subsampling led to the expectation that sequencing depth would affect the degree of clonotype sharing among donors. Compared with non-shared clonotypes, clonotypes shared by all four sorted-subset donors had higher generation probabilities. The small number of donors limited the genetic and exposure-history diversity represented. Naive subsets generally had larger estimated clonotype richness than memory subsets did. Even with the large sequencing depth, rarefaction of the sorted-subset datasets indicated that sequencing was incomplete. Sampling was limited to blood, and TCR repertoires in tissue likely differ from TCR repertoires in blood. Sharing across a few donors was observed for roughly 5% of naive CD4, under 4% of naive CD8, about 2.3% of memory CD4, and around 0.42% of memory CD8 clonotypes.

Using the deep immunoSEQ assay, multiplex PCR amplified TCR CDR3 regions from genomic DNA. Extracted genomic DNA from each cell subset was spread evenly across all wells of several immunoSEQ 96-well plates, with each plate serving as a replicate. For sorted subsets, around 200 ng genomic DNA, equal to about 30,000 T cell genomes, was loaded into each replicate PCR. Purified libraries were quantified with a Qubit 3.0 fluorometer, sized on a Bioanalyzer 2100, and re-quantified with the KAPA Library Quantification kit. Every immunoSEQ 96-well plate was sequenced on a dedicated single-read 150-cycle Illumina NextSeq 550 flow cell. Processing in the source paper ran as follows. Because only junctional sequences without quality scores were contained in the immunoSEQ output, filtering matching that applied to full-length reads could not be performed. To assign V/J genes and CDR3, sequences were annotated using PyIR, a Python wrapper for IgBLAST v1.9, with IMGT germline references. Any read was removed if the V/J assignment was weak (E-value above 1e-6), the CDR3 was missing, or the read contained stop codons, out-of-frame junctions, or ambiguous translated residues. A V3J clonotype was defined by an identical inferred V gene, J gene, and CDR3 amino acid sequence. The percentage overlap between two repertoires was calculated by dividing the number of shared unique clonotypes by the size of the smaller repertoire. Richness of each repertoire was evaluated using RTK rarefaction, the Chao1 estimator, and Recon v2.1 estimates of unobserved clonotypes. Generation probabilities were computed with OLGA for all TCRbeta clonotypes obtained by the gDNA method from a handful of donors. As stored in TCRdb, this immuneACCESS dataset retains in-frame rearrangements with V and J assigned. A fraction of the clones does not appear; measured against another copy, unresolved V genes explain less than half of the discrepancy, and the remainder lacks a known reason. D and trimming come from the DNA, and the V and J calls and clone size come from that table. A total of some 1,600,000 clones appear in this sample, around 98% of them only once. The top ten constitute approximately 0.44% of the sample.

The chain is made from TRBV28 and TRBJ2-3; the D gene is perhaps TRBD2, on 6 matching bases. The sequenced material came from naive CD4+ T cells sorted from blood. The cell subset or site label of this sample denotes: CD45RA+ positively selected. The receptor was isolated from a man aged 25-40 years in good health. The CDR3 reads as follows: CAGSGLSTDTQYF. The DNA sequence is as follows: TGTGCCGGATCGGGACTCAGCACAGATACGCAGTATTTT. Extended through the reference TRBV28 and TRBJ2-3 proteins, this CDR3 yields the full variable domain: DVKVTQSSRYLVKRTGEKVFLECVQDMDHENMFWYRQDPGLGLRLIYFSYDVKMKEKGDIPEGYSVSREKKERFSLILESASTNQTSMYLCAGSGLSTDTQYFGPGTRLTVL.